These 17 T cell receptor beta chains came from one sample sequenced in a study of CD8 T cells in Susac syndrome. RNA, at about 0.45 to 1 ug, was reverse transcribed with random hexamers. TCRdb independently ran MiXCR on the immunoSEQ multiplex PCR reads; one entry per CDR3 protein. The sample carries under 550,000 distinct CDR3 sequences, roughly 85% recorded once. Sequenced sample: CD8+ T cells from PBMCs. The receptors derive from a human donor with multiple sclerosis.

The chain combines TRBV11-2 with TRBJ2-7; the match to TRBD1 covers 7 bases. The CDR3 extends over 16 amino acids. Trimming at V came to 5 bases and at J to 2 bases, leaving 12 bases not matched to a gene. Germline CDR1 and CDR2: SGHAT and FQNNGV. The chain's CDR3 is CASSTNTGVFPYEQYF. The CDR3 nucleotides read TGTGCCAGCAGCACCAATACAGGGGTTTTCCCCTACGAGCAGTACTTC.

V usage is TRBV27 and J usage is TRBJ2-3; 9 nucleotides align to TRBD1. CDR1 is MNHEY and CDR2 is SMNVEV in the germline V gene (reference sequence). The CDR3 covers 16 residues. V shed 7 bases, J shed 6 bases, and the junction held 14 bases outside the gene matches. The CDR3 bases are TGTGCCAGCAACCCACGTGGGGGACAGGGCGAGGATACGCAGTATTTT. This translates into CASNPRGGQGEDTQYF.

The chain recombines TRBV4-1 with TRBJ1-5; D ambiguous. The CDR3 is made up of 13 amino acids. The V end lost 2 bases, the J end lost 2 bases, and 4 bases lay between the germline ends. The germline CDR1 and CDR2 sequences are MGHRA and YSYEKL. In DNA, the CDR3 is TGCGCCAGCAGCCAATTTGGCAATCAGCCCCAGCATTTT. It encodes CASSQFGNQPQHF.

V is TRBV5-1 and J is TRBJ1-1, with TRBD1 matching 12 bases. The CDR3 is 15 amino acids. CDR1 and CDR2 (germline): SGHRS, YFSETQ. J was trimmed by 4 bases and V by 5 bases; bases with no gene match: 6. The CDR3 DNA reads TGCGCCAGCAGAACCGGGACAGGGGGCTCCACTGAAGCTTTCTTT. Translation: CASRTGTGGSTEAFF.

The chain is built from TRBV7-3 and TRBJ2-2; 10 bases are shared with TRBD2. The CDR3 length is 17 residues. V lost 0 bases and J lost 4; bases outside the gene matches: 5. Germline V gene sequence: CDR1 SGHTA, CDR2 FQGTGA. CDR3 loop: CASSLTSVAGGTGELFF. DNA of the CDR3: TGTGCCAGCAGCTTAACGTCGGTAGCGGGAGGCACCGGGGAGCTGTTTTTT.

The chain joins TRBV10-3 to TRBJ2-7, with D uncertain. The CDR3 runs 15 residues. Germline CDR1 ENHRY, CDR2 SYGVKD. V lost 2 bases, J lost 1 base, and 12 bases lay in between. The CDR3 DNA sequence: TGTGCCATCAGTGAGCCTAGTAAGGGTTCCTACGAGCAGTACTTC. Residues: CAISEPSKGSYEQYF.

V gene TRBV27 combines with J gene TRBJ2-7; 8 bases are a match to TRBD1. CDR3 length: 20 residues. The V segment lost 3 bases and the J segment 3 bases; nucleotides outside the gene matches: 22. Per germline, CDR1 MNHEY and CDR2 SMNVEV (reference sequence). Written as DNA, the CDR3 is TGTGCCAGCAGTTTTTTTCGGGTGATGAAAATCGGACAGGGCTACTACGAGCAGTACTTC. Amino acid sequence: CASSFFRVMKIGQGYYEQYF.

The chain's CDR3 is CASTPGSGGYNEQFF. CDR3 coding DNA: TGTGCCAGCACCCCGGGGAGCGGGGGCTACAATGAGCAGTTCTTC. The V gene is TRBV6-5, the J gene TRBJ2-1, with TRBD2 identical over 8 bases. V lost 7 bases, J lost 3 bases, and 8 bases stayed unmatched. The CDR3 spans 15 residues. CDR1 MNHEY and CDR2 SVGAGI come from the germline V gene.

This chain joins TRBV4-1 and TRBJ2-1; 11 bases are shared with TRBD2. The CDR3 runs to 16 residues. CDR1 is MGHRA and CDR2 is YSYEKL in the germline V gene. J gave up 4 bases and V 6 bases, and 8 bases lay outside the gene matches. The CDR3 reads CASSHRLAGRYNEQFF. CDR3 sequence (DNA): TGCGCCAGCAGTCACAGACTAGCGGGAAGATACAATGAGCAGTTCTTC.

This CDR3 reads CASSQDSERELLVETQYF. Here the CDR3 DNA reads TGTGCCAGCAGCCAAGATTCGGAGCGGGAGCTGCTTGTAGAGACCCAGTACTTC. The chain carries TRBV3-1 and TRBJ2-5; 8 bases match TRBD2. Trimming cost V 0 bases and J 4 bases; bases outside gene matches: 13. CDR1 is LGHDT and CDR2 is YNNKEL in the germline V gene (reference sequence). The CDR3 covers 18 residues.

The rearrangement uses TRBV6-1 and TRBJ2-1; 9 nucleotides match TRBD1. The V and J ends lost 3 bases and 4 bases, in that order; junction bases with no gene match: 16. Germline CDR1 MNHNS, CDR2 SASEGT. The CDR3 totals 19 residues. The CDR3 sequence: CASSDEASEGTGPYNEQFF. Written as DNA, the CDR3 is TGTGCCAGCAGTGATGAGGCTTCGGAGGGGACAGGGCCTTACAATGAGCAGTTCTTC.

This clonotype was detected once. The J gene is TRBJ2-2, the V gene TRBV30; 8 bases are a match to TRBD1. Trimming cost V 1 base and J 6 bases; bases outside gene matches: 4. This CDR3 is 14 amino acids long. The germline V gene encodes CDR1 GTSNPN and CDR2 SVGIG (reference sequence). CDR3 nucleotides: TGTGCCTGGAGTGGGACAGGGTCCGCCGGGGAGCTGTTTTTT. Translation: CAWSGTGSAGELFF.

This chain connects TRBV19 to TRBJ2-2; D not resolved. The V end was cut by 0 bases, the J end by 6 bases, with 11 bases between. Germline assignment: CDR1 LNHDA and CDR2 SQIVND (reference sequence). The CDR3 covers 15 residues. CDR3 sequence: CASSIDPPGPGELFF. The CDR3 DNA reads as TGTGCCAGTAGTATAGATCCCCCAGGACCCGGGGAGCTGTTTTTT.

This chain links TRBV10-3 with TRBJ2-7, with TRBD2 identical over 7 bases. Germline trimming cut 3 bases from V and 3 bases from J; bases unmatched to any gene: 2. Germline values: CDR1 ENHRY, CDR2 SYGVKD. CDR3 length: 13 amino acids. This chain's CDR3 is CAISEGTNYEQYF. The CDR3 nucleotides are TGTGCCATCAGTGAAGGGACTAACTACGAGCAGTACTTC.

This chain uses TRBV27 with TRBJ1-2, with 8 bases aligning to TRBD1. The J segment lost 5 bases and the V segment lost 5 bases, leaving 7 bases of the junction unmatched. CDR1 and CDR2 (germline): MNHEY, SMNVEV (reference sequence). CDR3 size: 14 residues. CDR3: CASSGQGLFYGYTF. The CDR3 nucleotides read TGTGCCAGCAGTGGACAGGGACTCTTTTATGGCTACACCTTC.

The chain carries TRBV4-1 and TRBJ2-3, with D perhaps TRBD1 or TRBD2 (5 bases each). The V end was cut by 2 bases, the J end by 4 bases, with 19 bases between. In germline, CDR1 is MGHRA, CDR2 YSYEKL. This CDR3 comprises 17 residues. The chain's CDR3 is CASSQLIGAGSADTQYF. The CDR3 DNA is TGCGCCAGCAGCCAACTCATTGGGGCAGGGAGCGCAGATACGCAGTATTTT.

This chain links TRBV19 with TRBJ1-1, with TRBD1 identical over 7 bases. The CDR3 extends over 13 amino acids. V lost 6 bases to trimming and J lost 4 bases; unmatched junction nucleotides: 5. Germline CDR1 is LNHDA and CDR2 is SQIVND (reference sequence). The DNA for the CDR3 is TGTGCCAGTAGCGGAAGGGGGCTCACTGAAGCTTTCTTT. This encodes CASSGRGLTEAFF.